This TCR beta chain was sequenced during a study of blood T cell repertoires in COVID-19. At the level of the study: T cells, B-cell-depleted T cells, or PBMCs provided the cDNA or gDNA that served as material.

This table comes from immunoSEQ multiplex PCR, and its TCRdb copy is limited to in-frame clones, with some not included. The sample consists of about 420,000 clones, 70% to 90% of them appearing once. V lost 4 bases and J 7 bases, leaving 14 bases between the germline ends. From germline, CDR1 is LNHDA and CDR2 SQIVND (reference sequence). The CDR3 is 14 amino acids. In its sample, this clone was seen once. Sequenced: peripheral blood. The receptor was derived from a man younger than 35 with COVID-19, enrolled during active disease. The rearrangement joins TRBV19 to TRBJ2-4; a possible D gene is TRBD2 (5 bases). CDR3 amino acids: CASSTLVDRNIQYF. The CDR3 DNA sequence: TGTGCCAGTAGTACACTAGTTGATAGGAACATTCAGTACTTC.